Detailed here is one T cell receptor (beta chain). Its specificity is unknown. The data were obtained in a study of long-term antiretroviral therapy in people with HIV. Regarding the study as a whole: Collection of the blood, which took place between about 2004 and 2018, possibly occurred under older ART regimens.

Version v3.0 of the immunoSEQ assay was performed at survey level. Measured with immunoSEQ multiplex PCR; TCRdb has only the in-frame clones, and not every one. The data contain 20,000 to 25,000 clones, 79% of them seen just once; the ten biggest clones take up about a tenth. The CDR3 runs 15 residues. CDR1 and CDR2 from the germline V gene are SEHNR and FQNEAQ (reference sequence). Trimming took off 0 bases at V and 6 bases at J, with 12 bases between the two ends. The sample consisted of unsorted PBMCs, taken 1.2 years after starting antiretroviral therapy. The chain has TRBV7-9 and TRBJ1-5; maybe TRBD1 (5 bases). The receptor's source is a woman aged 40 to 55 with HIV. The CDR3 region is CASSLAGAGGQPQHF. Here the CDR3 DNA reads TGTGCCAGCAGCTTAGCAGGGGCCGGTGGTCAGCCCCAGCATTTT.